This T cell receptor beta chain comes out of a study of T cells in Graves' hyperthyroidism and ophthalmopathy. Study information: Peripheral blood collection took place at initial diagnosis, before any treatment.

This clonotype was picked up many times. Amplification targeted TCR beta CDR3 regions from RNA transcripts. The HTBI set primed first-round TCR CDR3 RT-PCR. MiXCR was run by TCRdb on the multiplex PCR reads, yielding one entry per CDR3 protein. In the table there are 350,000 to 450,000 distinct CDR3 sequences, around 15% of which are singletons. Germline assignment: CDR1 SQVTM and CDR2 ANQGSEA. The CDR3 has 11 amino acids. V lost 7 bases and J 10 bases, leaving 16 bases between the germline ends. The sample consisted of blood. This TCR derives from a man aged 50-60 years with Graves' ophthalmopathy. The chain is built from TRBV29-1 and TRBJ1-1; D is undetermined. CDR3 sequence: CSASEGLGAFF. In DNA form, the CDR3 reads TGCAGCGCATCGGAGGGTTTAGGAGCTTTCTTT.